The clone carrying this T cell receptor beta chain was found a few times. Its target is unknown. The data derive from a study of vaccination and CD4 T cells after COVID-19. Regarding the study as a whole: The median number of SARS-CoV-2-reactive clonotypes increased from 21 to 38, a change that did not reach significance.

Sequencing of cultured CD4+ T cell DNA used the Oncomine TCR Beta short-read assay. TCRdb processed the PCR reads anew with MiXCR; each CDR3 protein has one entry. Here the sample spans about 26,000 distinct CDR3 sequences, about 41% being singletons. CDR3 length equals 14 residues. Germline V gene lookup returns CDR1 SGHDN and CDR2 FVKESK. Unmatched junction bases numbered 10, after V lost 4 bases and J lost 7 bases. The treatment here: roughly nine-day PBMC culture with coronavirus spike peptide pools or control peptides (ViraFEST assay). The specimen was CD4+ T cells from blood, cultured in vitro. The clonotype was recovered from a human donor who had recovered from COVID-19. The chain employs TRBV14 and TRBJ2-7; 7 bases are shared with TRBD1. Here the CDR3 DNA reads TGTGCCAGCAGCCGGGACAGTGTCCTCCGGGAGCAGTACTTC. Protein product: CASSRDSVLREQYF. The variable domain in full, completed from reference TRBV14 and TRBJ2-7, reads EAGVTQFPSHSVIEKGQTVTLRCDPISGHDNLYWYRRVMGKEIKFLLHFVKESKQDESGMPNNRFLAERTGGTYSTLKVQPAELEDSGVYFCASSRDSVLREQYFGPGTRLTVT.